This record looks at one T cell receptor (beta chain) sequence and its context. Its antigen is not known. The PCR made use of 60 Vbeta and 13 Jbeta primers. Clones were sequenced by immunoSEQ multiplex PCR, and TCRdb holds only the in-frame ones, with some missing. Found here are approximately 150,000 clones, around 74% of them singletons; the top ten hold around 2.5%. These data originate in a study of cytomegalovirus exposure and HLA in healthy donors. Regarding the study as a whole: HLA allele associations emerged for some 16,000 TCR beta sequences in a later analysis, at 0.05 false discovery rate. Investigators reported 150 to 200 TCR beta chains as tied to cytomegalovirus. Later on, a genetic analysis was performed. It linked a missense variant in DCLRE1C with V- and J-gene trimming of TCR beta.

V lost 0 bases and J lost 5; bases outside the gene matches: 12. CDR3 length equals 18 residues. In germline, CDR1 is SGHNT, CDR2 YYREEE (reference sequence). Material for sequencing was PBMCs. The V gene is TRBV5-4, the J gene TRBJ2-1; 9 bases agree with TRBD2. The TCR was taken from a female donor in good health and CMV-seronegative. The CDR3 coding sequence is TGTGCCAGCAGCTTGGATTGGGCGGGAGGGGCCCTTGACAATGAGCAGTTCTTC. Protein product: CASSLDWAGGALDNEQFF. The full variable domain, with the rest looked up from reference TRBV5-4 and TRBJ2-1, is ETGVTQSPTHLIKTRGQQVTLRCSSQSGHNTVSWYQQALGQGPQFIFQYYREEENGRGNFPPRFSGLQFPNYSSELNVNALELDDSALYLCASSLDWAGGALDNEQFFGPGTRLTVL.